A single T cell receptor (beta chain) is shown here with its context. Study processing details: How many nucleated cells were present was estimated from reference gene primer amplification. TCRdb keeps only in-frame clones here, not all; method: immunoSEQ multiplex PCR. Clone size and V and J calls were adopted from that table, with D and trimming inferred from the DNA. The table lists some 150,000 clones, more than 75% of them singletons. V shed 5 bases, J shed 10 bases, and the junction held 8 bases outside the gene matches. The germline V gene has CDR1 MNHEY and CDR2 SVGAGI. CDR3 length: 15 residues. The data derive from a study of blood T cell repertoires in COVID-19.

Sequencing was done on a sample of peripheral blood. This chain uses TRBV6-5 with TRBJ1-6; TRBD1 aligns across 10 bases. The receptor comes from a woman in her sixties or seventies with acute or convalescent COVID-19. The DNA for the CDR3 is TGTGCCAGCAGTCCTAGAGGGACAGGGGACTCACCCCTCCACTTT. Residues: CASSPRGTGDSPLHF.